Listed here is a single TCR beta chain. Its antigen is still unknown. This entry belongs to a study of T-cell memory formation after mild COVID-19. TCRdb used MiXCR to reprocess the 5' RACE reads, holding one entry per CDR3 protein. The sample has around 320,000 distinct CDR3 sequences; around 27% are singletons. Findings and caveats of the study: Detection of some responders pre-infection suggested pre-existing cross-reactive memory T cells participated.

The sample was PBMCs or a T cell subset sorted from them (not recorded which). The source is an adult woman who had mild COVID-19 (a few samples of this study predate the infection). Cell type and time point are not known.

The CDR3 nucleotides read TGTGCCAGCAGACAACAAGGGACAGGGGCAGCGAGGAACACTGAAGCTTTCTTT. Its translation: CASRQQGTGAARNTEAFF. The V gene is TRBV12-3 or TRBV12-4, the J gene TRBJ1-1; TRBD1 agrees at 10 bases. Unmatched junction bases numbered 14, after V lost 6 bases and J lost 1 base. The CDR3 spans 18 residues.